This T cell receptor beta chain derives from a study of cytomegalovirus exposure and HLA in healthy donors (dated by TCRdb to 2017 to 2019). Study-wide context: An earlier analysis of roughly 500 of the donors reported roughly 300 Gb of sequence data and about 100 million unique TCR beta sequences from about 179 million T cells. An early release that covered some 640 HLA-typed donors contained approximately 320 gigabases of sequencing data and some 87 million unique TCR sequences. Of the roughly 410 genotyped donors, 81% were placed in the genetic ancestry cluster associated with self-reported Caucasian donors. The study aimed to test whether cataloging public T cell receptors could reveal signatures of past pathogen exposure. Using immunosequencing, the study profiled T cell repertoires from 666 subjects and related those repertoires to cytomegalovirus serostatus. Besides the first cohort of roughly 700 subjects, a separate validation cohort made up of 120 different subjects was used. High-throughput TCR immunosequencing, statistical association of individual TCRs with disease status, and machine learning were combined to predict cytomegalovirus infection status. In a later analysis, previously published TCR beta repertoires from some 640 donors were re-analyzed and high-resolution HLA genotyping was added so that TCR occurrence patterns could be studied. In the later analysis, no new phenotypic data were used to find candidate immune exposures; instead, reliance was placed on TCR beta sequences and their occurrence across donors. To decide whether each TCR beta V gene segment behaved as functional or pseudogenic, an earlier analysis of over 500 of the donors relied on high-throughput TCR beta sequencing. Alongside the repertoire data, information on donor age, sex, ethnicity and CMV serostatus was compiled. Genome-wide SNP genotypes for about 55% of the roughly 670 donors were used in a later genetic analysis, which treated that subset as a discovery cohort. All discovery cohort repertoires had been generated on a single sequencing platform. HLA typing covered class I and class II loci at four-digit resolution. Typing coverage varied by locus: roughly 620-640 donors for A, B, C, DRB1 and DQB1; 500 to 550 for DQA1; about 600 for DPA1; approximately 490 for DPB1. Several DR-DQ haplotypes were handled as single units for association and clustering, since linkage in the cohort was strong. On average, 235,054 unique TCR beta nucleotide sequences were sequenced per donor among a few hundred genotyped donors of the cohort, with 15% to 20% of those sequences being non-productive.

The cohort consisted of 600 to 700 healthy bone marrow donors. At the time of sampling, every cohort member was nominally healthy, though immune exposures that went unrecorded were likely present. The donor was CMV seropositive and belonged to the group of 250 to 350 seropositive cohort members. Each donor provided a peripheral blood sample, and peripheral blood mononuclear cells were used for TCR beta sequencing. Genomic DNA extraction from the blood cell samples was performed with the Qiagen DNeasy Blood Extraction Kit. Comments on this clone: Its antigen remains unidentified. No base qualities exist here, and no much larger clone lies one base off it.

Library generation was performed with the immunoSEQ multiplex PCR assay. The multiplex PCR relied on a mix of 60 forward primers for TCR Vbeta segments and 13 reverse primers for TCR Jbeta segments. A multiplex PCR assay on genomic DNA amplified the CDR3 region of rearranged TCR beta genes. On the Illumina HiSeq System, the amplified TCR beta libraries were sequenced as 87-base-pair reads. The study's own analysis went as follows. A later analysis tallied about 77 million unique TCR beta chains across the 650 to 750 repertoires, and around 10 million of those chains were shared by two or more donors. Raw reads were error-corrected and collapsed into unique sequences by a nearest-neighbor algorithm in which closely related sequences were merged to remove PCR and sequencing errors. To assign V, D and J gene segments, CDR3 sequences were aligned to IMGT reference sequences. For a sequence to be retained, a match of at least six nucleotides to both a V gene segment and a J gene segment was required. Rearrangements were classified as productive when the CDR3 lacked stop codons and remained in frame with V and J, and all other rearrangements were classified as non-productive. Following IMGT convention, CDR3 was defined as the stretch from the second conserved V-encoded cysteine up to the conserved J-encoded phenylalanine. The earlier analysis of 500 to 600 of the donors excluded sequences that lacked an unambiguous match to a single V gene segment. An earlier analysis of about 590 of the donors classified V segments as functional when productive rearrangements were above 56.7% and as segregating when the standard deviation between donors was above 5%. A statistical classification framework was developed to diagnose cytomegalovirus status using the catalog of TCR beta chain sequences. A later analysis assigned V and J genes by comparing TCR nucleotide sequences with IMGT/GENE-DB human TR gene sequences. Using the TCRdist pipeline, a later analysis assigned CDR3 sequences along with most-parsimonious VDJ recombination scenarios. A later analysis defined each TCR beta chain by its CDR3 amino acid sequence plus V-gene family, and excluded reads lacking a unique V-gene family. A later analysis removed 550 to 700 highly shared, low-generation-probability nucleotide sequences to deal with suspected cross-contamination and a sequencing artifact. A later analysis calculated a clonal expansion index for each public chain from normalized within-repertoire ranks of inferred template counts. A later analysis computed generation probabilities with a VDJ recombination model fitted to out-of-frame rearrangements, and checked the results against IGoR. In a later analysis, hypergeometric tests were used to score TCR-TCR, TCR-HLA and TCR-CMV co-occurrence, with a repertoire-size bias correction applied to TCR pairs. A later analysis estimated false discovery rates by permuting HLA or CMV assignments 20 times. In a later analysis, co-occurring TCRs were grouped with DBSCAN, and TCRdist sequence similarity was added when clustering was performed within HLA-allele-positive subsets. For co-occurrence clustering, repertoires with fewer than 30,000 or more than 120,000 public chains were excluded, along with a handful of repertoires with anomalous nucleotide sharing. TCRdb took this table from immuneACCESS and kept in-frame rearrangements with V and J called. Such tables lack part of the clones; where checked against another copy, unresolved V genes explain under half of the gap, and the rest is unexplained. V and J calls and clone size are those listed in that table; D and trimming were worked out from the DNA. Here the sample has about 110,000 clones; around three quarters occur a single time. Around 7.7% of the sample is taken by the ten largest.

Results and caveats for the whole study, not just this receptor: A few of the identified cytomegalovirus-associated TCR beta chains were confirmed in vitro to be specific for cytomegalovirus antigens. Because counts were too low, seventeen rarely observed V segments, including chromosome 9 orphons, were excluded from the earlier analysis of several hundred of the donors. Because HLA typing was missing for some donors at each locus, association tests included only the typed subset. According to a later analysis, TCR association rates differed among HLA loci, with DRB1 alleles showing the most associated TCRs and HLA-C alleles showing the fewest. In a later analysis, most CMV-associated TCR beta chains were found to appear HLA-restricted, with HLA associations seemingly driven largely by CMV exposure. In a later analysis, around 15,000 TCR beta sequences were associated with specific HLA alleles at a false discovery rate of 0.05. In a later analysis, HLA-associated TCR beta chains were found to be more clonally expanded and to have lower generation probabilities than equally common non-associated chains. Some IMGT-functional V segments, including TRBV6-2 and TRBV6-3, could not be distinguished by the 87-base-pair reads and were therefore excluded. Assigning TCR associations to individual alleles was difficult when HLA alleles, especially DR and DQ, strongly co-occurred. Correlated functional status among segregating V segments might be attributable to linkage disequilibrium, but an unknown experimental factor could not be ruled out. Broadly in line with IMGT annotations, most TCR beta V segments showed up in productive rearrangements about 87% or about 30% of the time in an earlier analysis of several hundred of the donors. Several of the top co-occurrence clusters appeared to be linked to parvovirus B19, influenza, CMV and Epstein-Barr virus, according to a later analysis. A total of around 150 TCR beta chains were listed by the study as associated with cytomegalovirus. This cohort had only TCR beta chains sequenced, and the lack of alpha or paired-chain data limited which features could be detected. The only immune exposure information available for the cohort was CMV serostatus. Most TCR sequences were observed very rarely across donors, whereas some public TCRs were present in many individuals. According to the authors, the approach could potentially be generalized to other disease states and immunological phenotypes. An association between a missense DCLRE1C variant and V-gene and J-gene trimming of TCR beta chains was found in a later genetic analysis and replicated in an independent cohort. In both the original and validation cohorts, the classifier was reported to diagnose cytomegalovirus status with high specificity and sensitivity. Compared with the approximately 700-donor mean, donors in an Asian-associated ancestry cluster had fewer N-insertions in productive TCRs, according to a later genetic analysis. A further reported finding was that TCR beta sequences accurately predicted the HLA-A and HLA-B alleles for most subjects in the first cohort. A cluster of highly shared sequence variants was judged likely to be a technical artifact of the sequencing pipeline. The presence/absence analyses assumed that sequencing depth was roughly uniform across donors, and that assumption may not be true.

For CDR1 and CDR2, the germline V gene lists LGHNA and YSLEER. V lost 4 bases and J lost 5 bases; the stretch between them is 12 bases long. Counted from cysteine to phenylalanine, this CDR3 has 15 amino acids. The only DNA kept is the CDR3, 45 bases in frame from the first base. This TCR was sampled from a woman aged 45-65 years in good health and CMV-seropositive. The receptor chain draws on TRBV4-3 and TRBJ1-6, with TRBD1 as a weak D call on 5 bases. Specimen: PBMCs. DNA sequence: TGCGCCAGCAGCCCTGGGGGGTCGGATAATTCACCCCTCCACTTT. The resulting protein is CASSPGGSDNSPLHF.